This passage covers 13 T cell receptor beta chains from one sample sequenced in a study of OX40 agonist ivuxolimab in advanced cancers. Profiled with immunoSEQ multiplex PCR; TCRdb holds only in-frame clones, not every one. The profile covers about 71,000 clones, with roughly 78% appearing a single time and approximately 5.3% taken by the ten largest. The source was CD4+ or CD8+ T cells sorted from blood, collected in a trial of the OX40 agonist ivuxolimab. The source of these receptors is an adult with an advanced solid tumor such as melanoma, head and neck, liver or kidney cancer.

This clone has only a few counts. The rearrangement uses TRBV5-1 and TRBJ1-1; possibly TRBD1 for D (6 bases). The CDR3 is made up of 14 amino acids. V was trimmed by 0 bases and J by 7 bases, leaving 13 bases between them. From germline, CDR1 is SGHRS and CDR2 YFSETQ. The CDR3 nucleotides read TGCGCCAGCAGCTTGGGGGACTCGACAGGTGAAGCTTTCTTT. Its protein is CASSLGDSTGEAFF. The variable domain in full, completed from reference TRBV5-1 and TRBJ1-1, reads KAGVTQTPRYLIKTRGQQVTLSCSPISGHRSVSWYQQTPGQGLQFLFEYFSETQRNKGNFPGRFSGRQFSNSRSEMNVSTLELGDSALYLCASSLGDSTGEAFFGQGTRLTVV.

V usage is TRBV10-1 and J usage is TRBJ2-5, with D hard to call. The V end lost 4 bases, the J end lost 6 bases, and 12 bases lay between the germline ends. Germline values: CDR1 WNHNN, CDR2 SYGVQD (reference sequence). This CDR3 is built from 13 residues. CDR3 nucleotides: TGCGCCAGCAGTGGGGGATCTCAAAAGACCCAGTACTTC. Translated, it gives CASSGGSQKTQYF.

Note on this clone: Relative to the germline gene, one junction end is altered; a read error may explain this. The chain uses TRBV30 and TRBJ2-7; D gene unclear. Looked up from germline, CDR1 is GTSNPN and CDR2 is SVGIG (reference sequence). This CDR3 has 13 residues. CDR3 sequence: CAWSSSLSFEQYF. The CDR3, as DNA: TGTGCCTGGAGTTCCAGCCTTTCCTTCGAGCAGTACTTC.

The V call is TRBV2, the J call TRBJ1-1; 7 nucleotides line up with TRBD1. The junction had 5 bases not matched to a gene; V was cut back by 4 bases and J by 0 bases. Germline V gives CDR1 SNHLY, CDR2 FYNNEI. The CDR3 spans 15 residues. The chain's CDR3 is CASSGRGQLNTEAFF. CDR3 nucleotide sequence: TGTGCCAGCAGTGGGCGGGGACAGCTGAACACTGAAGCTTTCTTT.

The rearrangement links TRBV6-5 to TRBJ2-7; 11 nucleotides align to TRBD2. The CDR3 consists of 15 residues. J was trimmed by 5 bases and V by 0 bases; bases with no gene match: 3. Germline lookup yields CDR1 MNHEY and CDR2 SVGAGI. CDR3 nucleotides: TGTGCCAGCAGTTACTCGCTAGCGGGAGGCCACGAGCAGTACTTC. It yields the protein CASSYSLAGGHEQYF.

V usage is TRBV19 and J usage is TRBJ1-1; 12 nucleotides line up with TRBD1. J lost 3 bases, V lost 2 bases, and 10 bases had no gene match. There are 18 residues in the CDR3. CDR1 and CDR2 from the germline V gene are LNHDA and SQIVND (reference sequence). CDR3 in amino acids: CASSILPGTGGKDTEAFF. The DNA for the CDR3 is TGTGCCAGTAGTATACTACCCGGGACAGGGGGCAAGGACACTGAAGCTTTCTTT. The full variable domain, its missing parts supplied by reference TRBV19 and TRBJ1-1, is DGGITQSPKYLFRKEGQNVTLSCEQNLNHDAMYWYRQDPGQGLRLIYYSQIVNDFQKGDIAEGYSVSREKKESFPLTVTSAQKNPTAFYLCASSILPGTGGKDTEAFFGQGTRLTVV.

This clone showed up just once. The V call is TRBV5-1, the J call TRBJ2-5; 7 bases are a match to TRBD1. V was clipped by 3 bases and J by 3 bases; unmatched bases: 2. The CDR3 has 13 amino acids. CDR1 SGHRS and CDR2 YFSETQ come from the germline V gene. The CDR3 DNA sequence: TGCGCCAGCAGCTACACAGGGGAAGAGACCCAGTACTTC. It translates to CASSYTGEETQYF.

The V gene is TRBV10-2, the J gene TRBJ1-5; D unresolved. The CDR3 consists of 13 residues. Germline CDR1 is WSHSY and CDR2 is SAAADI. V was shortened by 6 bases and J by 0 bases, with 6 bases between the two germline ends. The CDR3 DNA reads as TGCGCCAGCAGCGTTAATAGCAATCAGCCCCAGCATTTT. Translation: CASSVNSNQPQHF.

J is TRBJ1-3 and V is TRBV5-1; unclear D gene. Trimming cost V 1 base and J 4 bases, with 9 bases left between them. The CDR3 runs 14 residues. From germline, CDR1 is SGHRS and CDR2 YFSETQ. CDR3 in amino acids: CASSLPSAGNTIYF. DNA for the CDR3: TGCGCCAGCAGCTTGCCGAGTGCCGGAAACACCATATATTTT.

The chain recombines TRBV5-6 with TRBJ2-4; D uncertain. The CDR3 has 17 amino acids. The V gene lost 1 base and the J gene lost 0 bases, with 14 bases spanning the gap. From germline, CDR1 is SGHDT and CDR2 YYEEEE. CDR3 nucleotide sequence: TGTGCCAGCAGCTTGAAGTTTGGGTCCTTAGCCAAAAACATTCAGTACTTC. Translation gives CASSLKFGSLAKNIQYF.

V usage is TRBV7-2 and J usage is TRBJ1-2, with a tentative D call TRBD1 (5 bases). From germline, CDR1 is SGHTA and CDR2 FQGNSA. The CDR3 consists of 14 residues. The V and J ends lost 0 bases and 8 bases respectively, with 13 bases between them. For the CDR3, the DNA is TGTGCCAGCAGCTTAGCGGGGTACAGGACCGGCTACACCTTC. It yields the protein CASSLAGYRTGYTF. The variable domain in full, with the rest retrieved from reference TRBV7-2 and TRBJ1-2, is GAGVSQSPSNKVTEKGKDVELRCDPISGHTALYWYRQSLGQGLEFLIYFQGNSAPDKSGLPSDRFSAERTGGSVSTLTIQRTQQEDSAVYLCASSLAGYRTGYTFGSGTRLTVV.

The chain couples TRBV4-3 to TRBJ1-1; D remains unclear. The CDR3 runs 12 residues. Germline-derived CDR1 and CDR2 are LGHNA and YSLEER. V was trimmed by 0 bases and J by 1 base, leaving 0 bases between them. The CDR3 reads CASSQENTEAFF. The CDR3 region has the DNA TGCGCCAGCAGCCAAGAGAACACTGAAGCTTTCTTT.

The chain employs TRBV28 and TRBJ1-1, with D uncertain. Germline V gene lookup returns CDR1 MDHEN and CDR2 SYDVKM. Trimming left V 3 bases short and J 3 bases short, with 11 bases between. The CDR3 covers 14 residues. The CDR3 coding sequence is TGTGCCAGCAGTTTTTCAGTAAGATACACTGAAGCTTTCTTT. It yields the protein CASSFSVRYTEAFF. Full variable domain (rest looked up from reference TRBV28 and TRBJ1-1): DVKVTQSSRYLVKRTGEKVFLECVQDMDHENMFWYRQDPGLGLRLIYFSYDVKMKEKGDIPEGYSVSREKKERFSLILESASTNQTSMYLCASSFSVRYTEAFFGQGTRLTVV.